The 28 T cell receptor beta chains in this list originate from one sample, sequenced in a study of shared clonotypes between healthy human individuals. Here immunoSEQ multiplex PCR was the method, and the copy in TCRdb shows in-frame clones only, minus some. The table has 2 million to 3 million clones, more than 85% seen once. Sequenced input: naive CD4+ T cells from PBMCs. Specified subset: CD45RA+ positively selected. The origin of the receptors is a man between 18 and 35 years old in good health. Some clones in this sample may be carry-over from other donors' samples.

The chain links TRBV28 to TRBJ2-5, with 9 bases fitting TRBD2. The V and J ends lost 4 bases and 1 base, in that order; junction bases with no gene match: 10. This CDR3 contains 17 residues. The germline V gene has CDR1 MDHEN and CDR2 SYDVKM. The CDR3 coding sequence is TGTGCCAGCAGTTCCCCCCTAGCGGGATCATTCCAAGAGACCCAGTACTTC. It translates to CASSSPLAGSFQETQYF.

The chain uses TRBV27 and TRBJ1-2; 8 bases align to TRBD1. The V and J ends lost 0 bases and 7 bases, in that order; junction bases with no gene match: 4. Per the germline V gene, CDR1 is MNHEY and CDR2 is SMNVEV (reference sequence). This CDR3 contains 14 residues. The CDR3 spells CASSLSGQGAGYTF. The DNA of the CDR3 is TGTGCCAGCAGTTTATCTGGACAGGGTGCTGGCTACACCTTC.

The rearrangement links TRBV18 to TRBJ1-2, with no clear D. Germline assignment: CDR1 KGHSH and CDR2 LQKENI. This CDR3 spans 14 amino acids. V lost 3 bases, J lost 4 bases, and 12 bases lay in between. CDR3 residues: CASSPGSGGYGYTF. Here the CDR3 DNA reads TGTGCCAGCTCACCGGGATCCGGCGGCTATGGCTACACCTTC.

This rearrangement joins TRBV18 to TRBJ2-3; D ambiguous. V was pared by 1 base and J by 0 bases, with 14 bases between. The CDR3 extends over 17 amino acids. CDR1 is KGHSH and CDR2 is LQKENI in the germline V gene. CDR3: CASSPLGRLDSTDTQYF. The CDR3 DNA is TGTGCCAGCTCACCACTAGGAAGGTTGGATAGCACAGATACGCAGTATTTT. Combining the CDR3 with reference TRBV18 and TRBJ2-3 gives the whole variable domain NAGVMQNPRHLVRRRGQEARLRCSPMKGHSHVYWYRQLPEEGLKFMVYLQKENIIDESGMPKERFSAEFPKEGPSILRIQQVVRGDSAAYFCASSPLGRLDSTDTQYFGPGTRLTVL.

This chain links TRBV10-3 with TRBJ1-1; D might be TRBD1 (5 bases). This CDR3 contains 15 residues. V was cut by 10 bases and J by 2 bases, with 20 bases left in between. Germline CDR1 is ENHRY and CDR2 is SYGVKD. The CDR3 reads CATKSSGTQNTEAFF. The CDR3 nucleotides are TGTGCCACCAAAAGTTCCGGGACGCAAAACACTGAAGCTTTCTTT.

The chain carries TRBV30 and TRBJ1-1; D is unclear. The CDR3 has 19 amino acids. Germline CDR1 is GTSNPN and CDR2 is SVGIG (reference sequence). Trimming left V 2 bases short and J 3 bases short, with 28 bases between. This CDR3 is CAWSSGWSPQDQEDTEAFF. In DNA, the CDR3 is TGTGCCTGGAGTTCCGGGTGGAGCCCCCAAGACCAAGAGGACACTGAAGCTTTCTTT. The variable domain in full, completed from reference TRBV30 and TRBJ1-1, reads SQTIHQWPATLVQPVGSPLSLECTVEGTSNPNLYWYRQAAGRGLQLLFYSVGIGQISSEVPQNLSASRPQDRQFILSSKKLLLSDSGFYLCAWSSGWSPQDQEDTEAFFGQGTRLTVV.

V is TRBV7-9 and J is TRBJ1-6; D is perhaps TRBD1 (5 bases). This CDR3 spans 15 amino acids. Germline V gene sequence: CDR1 SEHNR, CDR2 FQNEAQ (reference sequence). V was cut by 5 bases and J by 9 bases, with 17 bases left in between. The CDR3 protein is CASSPRSRGSSPLHF. The CDR3, as DNA: TGTGCCAGCAGCCCCCGGTCCCGGGGGAGTTCACCCCTCCACTTT. Combining the CDR3 with reference TRBV7-9 and TRBJ1-6 gives the whole variable domain DTGVSQNPRHKITKRGQNVTFRCDPISEHNRLYWYRQTLGQGPEFLTYFQNEAQLEKSRLLSDRFSAERPKGSFSTLEIQRTEQGDSAMYLCASSPRSRGSSPLHFGNGTRLTVT.

The chain employs TRBV7-2 and TRBJ1-1, with D perhaps matching TRBD1 (6 bases). V was trimmed by 5 bases and J by 6 bases, leaving 16 bases between them. The CDR3 extends over 14 amino acids. The germline V gene encodes CDR1 SGHTA and CDR2 FQGNSA. The CDR3 DNA reads TGTGCCAGCAGCCCCGGGAGGGGGAGGTCTGAAGCTTTCTTT. The encoded protein is CASSPGRGRSEAFF.

Here the CDR3 DNA reads TGTGCCAGCAGCTTAGACAGGTTCCCGAACACTGAAGCTTTCTTT. Translation gives CASSLDRFPNTEAFF. V is TRBV7-9 and J is TRBJ1-1; tentatively, D is TRBD1 (5 bases). Between the trimmed V and J ends, which lost 1 base and 1 base, there was a span of 10 bases. The CDR3 extends over 15 amino acids. CDR1 is SEHNR, CDR2 FQNEAQ, per germline (reference sequence).

The chain uses TRBV9 and TRBJ1-1, with D unresolved. The V and J ends lost 2 bases and 4 bases respectively, with 15 bases between them. Germline V gene data show CDR1 as SGDLS and CDR2 as YYNGEE. The CDR3 has 15 amino acids. CDR3 in amino acids: CASSVTTTMGTEAFF. As DNA, the CDR3 is TGTGCCAGCAGCGTCACTACGACGATGGGCACTGAAGCTTTCTTT.

The chain carries TRBV6-6 and TRBJ1-2, with D unresolved. V dropped 5 bases and J dropped 4 bases, with 8 bases sitting between them. The CDR3 length is 12 residues. Germline CDR1 MNHNY, CDR2 SVGAGI (reference sequence). This CDR3 is CASSPIFYGYTF. CDR3 DNA: TGTGCCAGCAGTCCCATCTTCTATGGCTACACCTTC.

The gene calls are TRBV19 and TRBJ2-3; tentative D call: TRBD2 (5 bases). The CDR3 has 14 residues. Trimming removed 6 bases from V and 1 base from J, with 11 bases in between. CDR1 is LNHDA and CDR2 is SQIVND in the germline V gene (reference sequence). CDR3 amino acids: CASSGLRRTDTQYF. The CDR3 region has the DNA TGTGCCAGTAGCGGACTGCGTCGCACAGATACGCAGTATTTT.

Concerning this clone itself: This sample includes further DNA sequences coding for the same CDR3. V gene TRBV4-2 combines with J gene TRBJ2-5; maybe TRBD2 (5 bases). Germline V lookup: CDR1 LGHNA, CDR2 YNFKEQ. The CDR3 is 13 residues long. V was pared by 1 base and J by 4 bases, with 7 bases between. The CDR3 DNA reads as TGTGCCAGCAGCCAAGCGGGAACAGAGACCCAGTACTTC. Encoded protein: CASSQAGTETQYF.

This clone appeared a single time. This chain links TRBV9 with TRBJ2-2, with 8 bases identical to TRBD2. This CDR3 has 21 amino acids. Germline loops: CDR1 SGDLS, CDR2 YYNGEE. The V and J ends lost 2 bases and 3 bases, in that order; junction bases with no gene match: 21. This CDR3 is CASSVEWDTQRAAGDTGELFF. In nucleotides, the CDR3 is TGTGCCAGCAGCGTGGAATGGGACACCCAACGAGCAGCGGGAGACACCGGGGAGCTGTTTTTT. Combining the CDR3 with reference TRBV9 and TRBJ2-2 gives the whole variable domain DSGVTQTPKHLITATGQRVTLRCSPRSGDLSVYWYQQSLDQGLQFLIQYYNGEERAKGNILERFSAQQFPDLHSELNLSSLELGDSALYFCASSVEWDTQRAAGDTGELFFGEGSRLTVL.

This chain links TRBV5-6 with TRBJ2-4; 7 nucleotides align to TRBD1. Germline CDR1 and CDR2: SGHDT and YYEEEE. The trim removed 0 bases at V and 7 bases at J, leaving 1 base unmatched. The CDR3 is 13 residues long. The CDR3 protein is CASSLGRGNIQYF. The CDR3 DNA is TGTGCCAGCAGCTTGGGCAGGGGGAACATTCAGTACTTC.

This chain links TRBV5-1 with TRBJ2-3; TRBD1 agrees at 7 bases. CDR1 and CDR2 (germline): SGHRS, YFSETQ. This CDR3 is built from 14 residues. V was clipped by 5 bases and J by 4 bases; unmatched bases: 7. The CDR3 region is CASRQGPMADTQYF. CDR3 bases: TGCGCCAGCAGACAGGGGCCAATGGCAGATACGCAGTATTTT.

The chain joins TRBV2 to TRBJ2-5; 14 positions agree with TRBD2. CDR1 is SNHLY, CDR2 FYNNEI, per germline. Trimming took 0 bases from V and 7 from J; bases not matched to a gene: 4. This CDR3 is 16 amino acids long. CDR3 sequence: CASSEALTSGRVTQYF. The CDR3 nucleotides read TGTGCCAGCAGTGAAGCGTTGACTAGCGGGAGGGTGACCCAGTACTTC.

Concerning this clone itself: Because the CDR3's place on the DNA is in doubt, the DNA is left out and the CDR3 is given as listed by TCRdb. The chain links TRBV5-1 to TRBJ1-4; the D call in the table, TRBD1, was not verified against the DNA. 14 amino acids form the CDR3, both terminal residues included. CDR1 SGHRS and CDR2 YFSETQ come from the germline V gene. The CDR3 is CASSFGPGDEKLFF.

This chain connects TRBV4-2 to TRBJ1-3; 7 positions agree with TRBD1. V was pared by 2 bases and J by 5 bases, with 6 bases of the junction left unmatched. CDR1 is LGHNA and CDR2 is YNFKEQ in the germline V gene. The CDR3 contains 15 residues. CDR3 sequence (DNA): TGTGCCAGCAGCCAACGGACAGGAGAAAGAAACACCATATATTTT. Its translation: CASSQRTGERNTIYF.

The chain carries TRBV7-9 and TRBJ2-5; 8 nucleotides match TRBD2. Germline CDR1 is SEHNR and CDR2 is FQNEAQ (reference sequence). This CDR3 has 16 amino acids. V lost 3 bases to trimming and J lost 5 bases; unmatched junction nucleotides: 11. The CDR3 region is CASSFHWAGGEETQYF. The CDR3 DNA reads as TGTGCCAGCAGCTTCCACTGGGCCGGGGGGGAGGAGACCCAGTACTTC.

CDR3 nucleotide sequence: TGTGCCAGCAGTCCCGGACAGTACGAGCAGTACTTC. This sequence encodes CASSPGQYEQYF. The chain uses TRBV11-1 and TRBJ2-7, with D tentatively TRBD1 (6 bases). Germline V gives CDR1 SGHAT, CDR2 FQDESV (reference sequence). The CDR3 runs 12 residues. The ends were cut back, 6 bases at V and 4 bases at J, with 10 bases in the middle.

On this clone itself: At the DNA level, this CDR3 is encoded by other sequences in the same sample as well. The chain links TRBV28 to TRBJ2-2, with no clear D. Trimming took 5 bases from V and 0 from J, leaving 13 bases between them. This CDR3 contains 16 residues. In germline, CDR1 is MDHEN, CDR2 SYDVKM. The CDR3 here is CASSLGRAPNTGELFF. CDR3 nucleotides: TGTGCCAGCAGTCTCGGTAGGGCGCCGAACACCGGGGAGCTGTTTTTT.

The chain joins TRBV28 to TRBJ1-2, with 8 bases fitting TRBD1. The germline V gene has CDR1 MDHEN and CDR2 SYDVKM. Losses at the gene ends were 1 base for V and 6 bases for J; bases not matched to a gene: 13. The CDR3 runs to 17 residues. CDR3 sequence (DNA): TGTGCCAGCAGTTTATTAGATCCGGACAGGGCGAAACATGGCTACACCTTC. Protein: CASSLLDPDRAKHGYTF.

The chain employs TRBV30 and TRBJ2-7; TRBD1 might be the D (6 bases). The length of the CDR3 is 10 residues. Germline V gene data show CDR1 as GTSNPN and CDR2 as SVGIG (reference sequence). Trimming cost V 8 bases and J 10 bases, with 15 bases left between them. CDR3 bases: TGTGCCGGGGGCGACGGACCTCAGTACTTC. Its translation: CAGGDGPQYF.

J is TRBJ2-2 and V is TRBV2, with 8 positions matching TRBD1. Germline V lookup: CDR1 SNHLY, CDR2 FYNNEI. V trimming: 6 bases; J trimming: 13 bases; junction bases outside the gene matches: 13. The CDR3 covers 14 residues. CDR3 nucleotides: TGTGCCAGCAGGGGAGACAGGGGCCGACGGTGGCTGTTTTTT. This translates into CASRGDRGRRWLFF.

This chain uses TRBV11-1 with TRBJ2-7; D uncertain. The germline CDR1 and CDR2 sequences are SGHAT and FQDESV (reference sequence). The CDR3 totals 13 residues. V was trimmed by 5 bases and J by 4 bases, leaving 12 bases between them. CDR3 sequence: CASSLTESYEQYF. CDR3 sequence (DNA): TGTGCCAGCAGCCTCACGGAATCGTACGAGCAGTACTTC.

This clone was seen once. This chain links TRBV28 with TRBJ2-3, with 7 nucleotides matching TRBD2. The germline gives CDR1 MDHEN, CDR2 SYDVKM. The CDR3 consists of 15 residues. J was trimmed by 3 bases and V by 2 bases; bases with no gene match: 5. This chain's CDR3 is CASSLMSSGTDTQYF. CDR3 coding DNA: TGTGCCAGCAGTTTAATGTCTAGCGGAACAGATACGCAGTATTTT. Drawing the rest from reference TRBV28 and TRBJ2-3, the complete variable domain is DVKVTQSSRYLVKRTGEKVFLECVQDMDHENMFWYRQDPGLGLRLIYFSYDVKMKEKGDIPEGYSVSREKKERFSLILESASTNQTSMYLCASSLMSSGTDTQYFGPGTRLTVL.

V usage is TRBV6-5 and J usage is TRBJ2-7, with D possibly called TRBD1 or TRBD2 (5 bases each). Trimming left V 2 bases short and J 3 bases short, with 11 bases between. CDR1 MNHEY and CDR2 SVGAGI come from the germline V gene. CDR3 length: 14 amino acids. CDR3 DNA sequence: TGTGCCAGCAGTTACGATGGGGGATACTACGAGCAGTACTTC. This gives the protein CASSYDGGYYEQYF.